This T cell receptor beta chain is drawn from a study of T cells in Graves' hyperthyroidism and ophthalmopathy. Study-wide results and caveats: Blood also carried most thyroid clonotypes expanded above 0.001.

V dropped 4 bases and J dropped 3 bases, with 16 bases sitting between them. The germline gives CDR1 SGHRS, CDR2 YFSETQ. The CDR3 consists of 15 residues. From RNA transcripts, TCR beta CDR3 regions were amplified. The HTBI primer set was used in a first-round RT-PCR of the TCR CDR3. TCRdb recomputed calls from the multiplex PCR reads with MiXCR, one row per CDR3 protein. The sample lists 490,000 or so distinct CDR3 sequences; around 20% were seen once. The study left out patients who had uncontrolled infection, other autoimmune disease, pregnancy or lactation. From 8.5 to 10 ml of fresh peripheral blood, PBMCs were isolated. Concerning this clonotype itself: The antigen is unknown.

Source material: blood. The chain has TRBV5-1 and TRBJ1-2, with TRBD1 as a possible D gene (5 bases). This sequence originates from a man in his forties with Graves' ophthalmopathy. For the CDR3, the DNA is TGCGCCAGCAGCCCGGGGGGGTACCCGGACTATGGCTACACCTTC. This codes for CASSPGGYPDYGYTF.